A selection of T cell receptor beta chains follows, all from one sample in a study of regulatory T cells in long-lasting Graves disease. TCRdb re-called the multiplex PCR reads with MiXCR, one entry per CDR3 protein. The sample yields about 660,000 distinct CDR3 sequences, about 32% seen once. This specimen consisted of peripheral blood mononuclear cells (PBMCs), obtained when the disease was refractory, from a patient treated with antithyroid drugs. The receptors originated from a female donor with Graves disease. Both conserved end residues are part of each CDR3. D genes are given only for firm matches. Clone sizes are given selectively: once, few, many, or a class where the clone is expanded.

cdr3_aa	cdr3_nt	v_call	d_call	clone_size	j_call
CASSASRGVYNEQFF	TGTGCCAGCAGCGCCTCAAGGGGGGTTTACAATGAGCAGTTCTTC	TRBV7-3	.	few	TRBJ2-1
CASSTGTGGIGELFF	TGTGCCAGCAGCACCGGGACAGGGGGCATCGGGGAGCTGTTTTTT	TRBV11-2	TRBD1	many	TRBJ2-2
CASSDAQGSETQYF	TGTGCCAGCAGTGACGCACAGGGATCCGAGACCCAGTACTTC	TRBV6-4	.	.	TRBJ2-5
CASSPDGAGRAHEQYF	TGTGCCAGCAGCCCAGACGGCGCGGGCCGCGCCCATGAGCAGTACTTC	TRBV7-3	.	.	TRBJ2-7
CASRFSGYGYTF	TGTGCCAGCAGGTTCTCGGGGTATGGCTACACCTTC	TRBV28	.	.	TRBJ1-2
CASSPLSGIGQETQYF	TGTGCCAGCAGCCCTCTTAGCGGGATCGGGCAAGAGACCCAGTACTTC	TRBV11-2	TRBD2	many	TRBJ2-5
CASSQVGRDYGYTF	TGTGCCAGCAGCCAAGTCGGGAGAGACTATGGCTACACCTTC	TRBV3-1	.	.	TRBJ1-2
CASSMAGQPQHF	TGTGCCAGTAGTATGGCGGGACAGCCCCAGCATTTT	TRBV19	.	.	TRBJ1-5
CASSLLLAGTDTQYF	TGCGCCAGCAGCTTGCTCCTAGCGGGAACAGATACGCAGTATTTT	TRBV5-1	TRBD2	few	TRBJ2-3
CASSQGLIRVGTAGANVLTF	TGCGCCAGCAGCCAAGGGCTAATTAGAGTCGGGACAGCTGGGGCCAACGTCCTGACTTTC	TRBV4-1	TRBD1	.	TRBJ2-6
CSVVGGPSQAFF	TGCAGCGTTGTGGGGGGGCCCTCGCAAGCTTTCTTT	TRBV29-1	.	.	TRBJ1-1
CASSWDIKTEAFF	TGTGCCAGCAGTTGGGACATTAAGACTGAAGCTTTCTTT	TRBV6-2/TRBV6-3	.	few	TRBJ1-1
CASSWGGAANEKLFF	TGCGCCAGCAGTTGGGGGGGCGCAGCTAATGAAAAACTGTTTTTT	TRBV10-2	.	.	TRBJ1-4
CASSLAGQIISMNTEAFF	TGTGCCAGCAGCCTCGCTGGACAGATAATTTCGATGAACACTGAAGCTTTCTTT	TRBV12-3/TRBV12-4	.	.	TRBJ1-1
CASSQQLGNTIYF	TGTGCCAGCAGCCAACAGTTGGGAAACACCATATATTTT	TRBV28	.	few	TRBJ1-3
CASSENGRSSPLHF	TGTGCCAGCAGTGAAAATGGCAGATCATCACCCCTCCACTTT	TRBV6-1	.	.	TRBJ1-6
CSARPWDQPQHF	TGCAGTGCTAGGCCTTGGGATCAGCCCCAGCATTTT	TRBV20-1	.	many	TRBJ1-5
CASTRGQVRPYEQYF	TGTGCCTCCACCCGGGGCCAGGTTCGTCCCTACGAGCAGTACTTC	TRBV30	.	few	TRBJ2-7
CSARKGQGYEQYF	TGCAGCGCCCGGAAGGGACAGGGCTACGAGCAGTACTTC	TRBV29-1	TRBD1	.	TRBJ2-7
CAWKEGTNEKLFF	TGTGCCTGGAAAGAGGGAACTAATGAAAAACTGTTTTTT	TRBV30	.	few	TRBJ1-4
CASSLLDLPGEQYF	TGTGCCAGCAGCTTACTTGACTTACCGGGCGAGCAGTACTTC	TRBV11-2	.	few	TRBJ2-7
CASRKDGYNTEAFF	TGTGCCAGCAGAAAGGACGGTTACAACACTGAAGCTTTCTTT	TRBV6-1	.	few	TRBJ1-1
CASTRFQGVVPRAFF	TGTGCCAGCACCAGATTCCAGGGGGTTGTACCACGAGCTTTCTTT	TRBV28	TRBD1	few	TRBJ1-1
CASTRGQGAGETQYF	TGCGCCAGCACCAGGGGGCAGGGGGCTGGGGAGACCCAGTACTTC	TRBV5-1	TRBD1	.	TRBJ2-5
CASSPGGWGGPQHF	TGCGCCAGCAGCCCCGGGGGTTGGGGTGGACCCCAGCATTTT	TRBV5-1	.	few	TRBJ1-5
CASSESFGTEAFF	TGTGCCAGCAGTGAGAGTTTTGGCACTGAAGCTTTCTTT	TRBV2	.	few	TRBJ1-1
CSARDLGQATIIYGYTF	TGCAGTGCTAGAGATCTTGGGCAGGCAACTATTATCTATGGCTACACCTTC	TRBV20-1	.	many	TRBJ1-2
CASSVDRVDQPQHF	TGTGCCAGCAGTGTGGACAGGGTCGATCAGCCCCAGCATTTT	TRBV27	TRBD1	.	TRBJ1-5
CASSLSRLAGESRVYEQYF	TGTGCCAGCAGTTTATCGCGGCTAGCGGGAGAAAGTCGGGTCTACGAGCAGTACTTC	TRBV28	TRBD2	few	TRBJ2-7
CASSERLLGGKNEKLFF	TGTGCCAGCAGTGAAAGGTTACTCGGGGGGAAGAATGAAAAACTGTTTTTT	TRBV25-1	.	.	TRBJ1-4
CASSVTPGDTEAFF	TGTGCCAGCAGCGTGACCCCGGGGGACACTGAAGCTTTCTTT	TRBV9	.	.	TRBJ1-1
CASSLADANTGELFF	TGTGCCAGCAGCTTAGCAGACGCGAACACCGGGGAGCTGTTTTTT	TRBV11-2	.	few	TRBJ2-2
CASSLRQDESPLHF	TGTGCCAGCAGCTTAAGACAGGACGAATCACCCCTCCACTTT	TRBV7-9	.	few	TRBJ1-6
CATKQGSGNQPQHF	TGTGCCACCAAACAGGGTAGTGGCAATCAGCCCCAGCATTTT	TRBV27	.	.	TRBJ1-5
CASSQAGEYEQYF	TGTGCCAGCAGCCAAGCGGGAGAGTACGAGCAGTACTTC	TRBV3-1	.	.	TRBJ2-7
CASSPALRLGNTEAFF	TGCGCCAGCAGCCCGGCTCTTCGCTTGGGGAACACTGAAGCTTTCTTT	TRBV5-1	.	.	TRBJ1-1
CASSLNPAGEGETQYF	TGTGCCAGCAGCTTAAATCCAGCGGGAGAAGGGGAGACCCAGTACTTC	TRBV7-2	TRBD2	many	TRBJ2-5
CANSLGFGGGAYQETQYF	TGTGCCAACAGCTTAGGGTTTGGGGGGGGAGCGTACCAAGAGACCCAGTACTTC	TRBV7-9	TRBD2	.	TRBJ2-5
CASSPRGAEQYF	TGTGCCAGCAGCCCGAGAGGGGCCGAGCAGTACTTC	TRBV13	.	many	TRBJ2-7
CASGLAGQSTYEQYF	TGTGCTAGTGGTTTGGCTGGACAGTCTACCTACGAGCAGTACTTC	TRBV12-5	.	many	TRBJ2-7